This T cell receptor (beta chain) was documented in a study of cytomegalovirus exposure and HLA in healthy donors. General study findings and limits: The tendency of first-cohort TCR clusters to co-occur in the roughly 120 validation repertoires was identified by a subsequent analysis. Most TCR sequences were uncommon, yet certain public TCRs appeared in many donors. Cytomegalovirus association was assigned to approximately 180 TCR beta chains. It was reportedly the case that the classifier diagnosed cytomegalovirus status with high specificity and sensitivity.

The CDR3 has 13 residues. The trim removed 3 bases at V and 7 bases at J, leaving 4 bases unmatched. Germline V gene sequence: CDR1 SGHKS, CDR2 YYEKEE (reference sequence). Here immunoSEQ multiplex PCR was the method, and the copy in TCRdb shows in-frame clones only, minus some. The sample has 130,000 to 150,000 clones, 85% to 90% seen once. Comment on this clone: The antigen is undetermined.

The sequence came from a woman in her twenties or thirties in good health and CMV-seropositive. This chain uses TRBV5-5 with TRBJ2-1, with 7 positions matching TRBD1. The sequenced sample was PBMCs. The CDR3 nucleotides read TGTGCCAGCAGCTATGGGACAGAAAATGAGCAGTTCTTC. Amino acid sequence: CASSYGTENEQFF.